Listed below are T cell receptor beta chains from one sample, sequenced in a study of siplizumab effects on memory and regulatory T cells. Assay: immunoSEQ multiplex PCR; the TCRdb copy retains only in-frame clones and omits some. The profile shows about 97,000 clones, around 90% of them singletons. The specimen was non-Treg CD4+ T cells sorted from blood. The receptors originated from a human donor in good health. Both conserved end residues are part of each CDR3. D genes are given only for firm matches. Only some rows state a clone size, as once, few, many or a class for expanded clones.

CDR3 DNA: TGTGCCAGCAGTTACGGGACTAGCTACGAGCAGTACTTC
CDR3 protein: CASSYGTSYEQYF
D gene: TRBD2
clone size: -
V gene: TRBV6-6
J gene: TRBJ2-7

CDR3 DNA: TGTGCCAGCAGCTTGGGGGGGCCTAGCGGGAGATATGTAAATGAGCAGTTCTTC
CDR3 protein: CASSLGGPSGRYVNEQFF
D gene: TRBD2
clone size: -
V gene: TRBV5-6
J gene: TRBJ2-1

CDR3 DNA: TGCGCCAGCAGCCCCCCGGGAGTCGACGAGCAGTACTTC
CDR3 protein: CASSPPGVDEQYF
D gene: -
clone size: -
V gene: TRBV4-1
J gene: TRBJ2-7

CDR3 DNA: TGTGCCTGGAGCCGGACAGACGAGGCCTATGGCTACACCTTC
CDR3 protein: CAWSRTDEAYGYTF
D gene: -
clone size: -
V gene: TRBV30
J gene: TRBJ1-2

CDR3 DNA: TGTGCCAGCAGCGTATGGTCCCGGGGTAGCAATCAGCCCCAGCATTTT
CDR3 protein: CASSVWSRGSNQPQHF
D gene: -
clone size: once
V gene: TRBV7-8
J gene: TRBJ1-5

CDR3 DNA: TGTGCCAGCAGTGAATTGGGTGGGGGCATGAACACTGAAGCTTTCTTT
CDR3 protein: CASSELGGGMNTEAFF
D gene: -
clone size: -
V gene: TRBV6-1
J gene: TRBJ1-1

CDR3 DNA: TGTGCCAGCAGCCCGAGGGTTCGAGAGACCCAGTACTTC
CDR3 protein: CASSPRVRETQYF
D gene: -
clone size: -
V gene: TRBV7-3
J gene: TRBJ2-5

CDR3 DNA: TGCGCCAGCAGCCAAGATGTCCCGTGGGGGGATTCCTATGGCTACACCTTC
CDR3 protein: CASSQDVPWGDSYGYTF
D gene: -
clone size: -
V gene: TRBV4-3
J gene: TRBJ1-2

CDR3 DNA: TGTGCTAGCAGCTTAGCCGCAGGCGAAGGAAACACCATATATTTT
CDR3 protein: CASSLAAGEGNTIYF
D gene: -
clone size: -
V gene: TRBV7-7
J gene: TRBJ1-3

CDR3 DNA: TGTGCCAGCAGCCAAGTAACGGCGAATGGGAACACTGAAGCTTTCTTT
CDR3 protein: CASSQVTANGNTEAFF
D gene: -
clone size: -
V gene: TRBV5-4
J gene: TRBJ1-1

CDR3 DNA: TGTGCCAGCAGCCAAGAGACAGGGGGGTTCTACGAGCAGTACTTC
CDR3 protein: CASSQETGGFYEQYF
D gene: TRBD1
clone size: -
V gene: TRBV4-2
J gene: TRBJ2-7